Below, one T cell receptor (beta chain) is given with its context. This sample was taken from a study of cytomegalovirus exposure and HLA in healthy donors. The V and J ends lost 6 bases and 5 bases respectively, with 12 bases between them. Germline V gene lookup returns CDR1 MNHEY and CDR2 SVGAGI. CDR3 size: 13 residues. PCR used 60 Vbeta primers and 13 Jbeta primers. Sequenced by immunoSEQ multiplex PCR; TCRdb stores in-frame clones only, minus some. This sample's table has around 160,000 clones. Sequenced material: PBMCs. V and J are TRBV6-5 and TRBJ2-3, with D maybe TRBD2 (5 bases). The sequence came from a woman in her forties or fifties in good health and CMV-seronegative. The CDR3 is CASRDLAGDTQYF. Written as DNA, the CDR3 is TGTGCCAGCAGGGATCTTGCGGGAGATACGCAGTATTTT.